Listed here is a single TCR beta chain. The sample comes from a study of CD8 T cells in ankylosing spondylitis. The CDR3 has 14 residues. The germline V gene encodes CDR1 SGHTA and CDR2 FQGNSA. Germline trimming cut 5 bases from V and 5 bases from J; bases unmatched to any gene: 6. In TCRdb, the 5' RACE reads were re-called with MiXCR into one record per CDR3 protein. Here the sample spans approximately 190,000 distinct CDR3 sequences, roughly 13% being singletons. The rearrangement joins TRBV7-2 to TRBJ2-7; 10 bases are shared with TRBD2. This receptor was identified in a female donor with ankylosing spondylitis or in good health (not recorded which). The sequenced sample was blood, either unsorted or a sorted T cell fraction (not recorded which). Written as DNA, the CDR3 is TGTGCCAGCAGCGCATCTCTAGCGGGGGACGAGCAGTACTTC. Protein product: CASSASLAGDEQYF.